The present TCR beta chain was sequenced within a study of T cells in Graves' hyperthyroidism and ophthalmopathy. Study findings and constraints: The majority of expanded thyroid clonotypes above 0.001 also appeared in blood.

A word on this clonotype: What it binds is not known.

The ends lost 7 bases at V and 9 bases at J; junction bases unmatched: 9. This CDR3 has 12 amino acids. Germline CDR1 and CDR2: DFQATT and SNEGSKA (reference sequence). The source material, RNA transcripts, was used to amplify TCR beta CDR3 regions. In the first-round RT-PCR of the TCR CDR3, the HTBI primer set was used. TCRdb re-derived calls from the multiplex PCR reads in MiXCR, one entry per CDR3 protein. The sample carries about 52,000 distinct CDR3 sequences, approximately 48% recorded once. What was sequenced was blood. The chain uses TRBV20-1 and TRBJ2-5, with TRBD1 matching 9 bases. The clonotype was recovered from a woman between 50 and 59 years old with Graves' ophthalmopathy. CDR3 loop: CSVRTGDQPQYF. CDR3 nucleotides: TGCAGTGTACGGACAGGGGATCAGCCCCAGTACTTC.